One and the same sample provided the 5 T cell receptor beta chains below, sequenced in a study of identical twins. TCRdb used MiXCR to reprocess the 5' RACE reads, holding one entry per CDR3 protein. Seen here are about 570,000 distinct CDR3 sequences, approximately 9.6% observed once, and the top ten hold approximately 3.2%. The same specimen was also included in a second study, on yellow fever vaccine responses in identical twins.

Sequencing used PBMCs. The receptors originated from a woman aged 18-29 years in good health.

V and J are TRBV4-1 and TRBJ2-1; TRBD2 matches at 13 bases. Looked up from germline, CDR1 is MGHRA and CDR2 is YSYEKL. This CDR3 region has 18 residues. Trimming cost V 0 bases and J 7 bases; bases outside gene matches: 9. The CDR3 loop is CASSQEVPLAGGMNEQFF. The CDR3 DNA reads TGCGCCAGCAGCCAAGAAGTCCCACTAGCGGGAGGGATGAATGAGCAGTTCTTC.

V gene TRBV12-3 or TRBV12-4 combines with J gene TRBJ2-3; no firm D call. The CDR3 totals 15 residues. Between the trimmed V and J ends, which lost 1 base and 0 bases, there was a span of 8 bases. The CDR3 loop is CASSLGVLSTDTQYF. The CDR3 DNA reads TGTGCCAGCAGTTTAGGGGTGCTGAGCACAGATACGCAGTATTTT.

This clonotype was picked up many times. The CDR3 bases are TGCGCCAGCAGCTTGGCCGGGAAGGGGGAATACGAGCAGTACTTC. Encoded protein: CASSLAGKGEYEQYF. V usage is TRBV5-1 and J usage is TRBJ2-7, with a tentative D call TRBD1 (6 bases). This CDR3 contains 15 residues. V was cut by 0 bases and J by 4 bases, with 14 bases left in between. Germline CDR1 reads SGHRS; CDR2 reads YFSETQ. Filled out from reference TRBV5-1 and TRBJ2-7, the complete variable domain reads KAGVTQTPRYLIKTRGQQVTLSCSPISGHRSVSWYQQTPGQGLQFLFEYFSETQRNKGNFPGRFSGRQFSNSRSEMNVSTLELGDSALYLCASSLAGKGEYEQYFGPGTRLTVT.

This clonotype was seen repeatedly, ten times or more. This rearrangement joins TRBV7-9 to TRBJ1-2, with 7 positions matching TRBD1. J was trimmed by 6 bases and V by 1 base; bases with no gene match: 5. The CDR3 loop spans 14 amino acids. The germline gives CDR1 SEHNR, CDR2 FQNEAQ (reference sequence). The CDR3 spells CASSLGDSTHGYTF. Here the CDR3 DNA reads TGTGCCAGCAGCTTAGGGGACAGCACCCATGGCTACACCTTC.

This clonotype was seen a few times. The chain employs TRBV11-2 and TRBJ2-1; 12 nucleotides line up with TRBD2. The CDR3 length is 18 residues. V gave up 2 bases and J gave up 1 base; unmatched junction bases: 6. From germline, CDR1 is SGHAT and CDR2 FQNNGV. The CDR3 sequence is CASSLRGLAGRSYNEQFF. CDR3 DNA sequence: TGTGCCAGCAGCTTAAGAGGACTAGCGGGACGGTCCTACAATGAGCAGTTCTTC.